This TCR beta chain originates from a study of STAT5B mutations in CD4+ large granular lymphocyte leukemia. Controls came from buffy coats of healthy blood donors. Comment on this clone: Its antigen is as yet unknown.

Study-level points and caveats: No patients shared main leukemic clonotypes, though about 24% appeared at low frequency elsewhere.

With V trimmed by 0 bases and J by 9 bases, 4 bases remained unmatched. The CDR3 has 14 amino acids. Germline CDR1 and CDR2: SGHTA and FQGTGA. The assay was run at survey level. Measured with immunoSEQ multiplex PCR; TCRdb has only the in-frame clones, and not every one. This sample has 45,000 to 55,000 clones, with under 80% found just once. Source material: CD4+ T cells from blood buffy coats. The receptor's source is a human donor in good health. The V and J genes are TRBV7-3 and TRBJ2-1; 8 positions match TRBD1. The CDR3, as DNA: TGTGCCAGCAGCTTAACAAAACAGGGGGGTGAGCAGTTCTTC. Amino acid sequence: CASSLTKQGGEQFF.